This T cell receptor beta chain stems from a study of shared clonotypes between healthy human individuals. Overall study findings and caveats: Among the subsets, naive ones generally showed larger estimated richness than memory ones.

The protocol was immunoSEQ multiplex PCR, while the TCRdb copy is restricted to in-frame clones and leaves out a portion. The table includes about 1.5 million clones, nearly 99% detected once. In the case of this clone: What it binds is not known.

Germline CDR1 is MNHEY and CDR2 is SVGAGI. Trimming took off 6 bases at V and 0 bases at J, with 9 bases between the two ends. The CDR3 runs 14 residues. The sample consisted of naive CD4+ T cells sorted from blood. Subset described: CD45RA+ positively selected. This sequence originates from a man aged 25 to 40 in good health. The rearrangement uses TRBV6-5 and TRBJ1-3; D not certain. The CDR3: CASRRASSGNTIYF. The CDR3 nucleotides read TGTGCCAGCAGGCGGGCGAGCTCTGGAAACACCATATATTTT.